This TCR beta chain was obtained from a study of T cells in Graves' hyperthyroidism and ophthalmopathy. About the study: It was at initial diagnosis, before any treatment, that peripheral blood was collected.

Patients aged 18 to 65 had newly diagnosed hyperthyroidism that had lasted under 2 months. Diagnosis rested on symptoms, serum thyroxine and TRAb, thyroid ultrasound, and orbital computed tomography. V lost 6 bases and J lost 1; bases outside the gene matches: 7. The CDR3 extends over 16 amino acids. CDR1 is SGHRS, CDR2 YFSETQ, per germline. There were TCR beta CDR3 regions amplified from RNA transcripts. Primed by the HTBI set, a first-round RT-PCR was run on the TCR CDR3. TCRdb re-analysed the multiplex PCR reads in MiXCR, keeping a single row per CDR3 protein. The table records around 400,000 distinct CDR3 sequences, 20% to 30% of them present only once. This clonotype occurred a few times.

The chain has TRBV5-1 and TRBJ2-5, with 12 bases matching TRBD2. The clonotype comes from a man over 45 with Graves' hyperthyroidism. Sequenced: blood. The CDR3 DNA follows: TGCGCCAGCAAACTAGCGGGAGGAACTATCCAAGAGACCCAGTACTTC. Translated, it gives CASKLAGGTIQETQYF.